This T cell receptor beta chain was recovered during a study of cytomegalovirus exposure and HLA in healthy donors. CDR1 and CDR2 (germline): LGHNA, YSLEER. Trimming removed 0 bases at V and 4 bases at J, with 9 bases between. The CDR3 consists of 14 residues. The PCR used 60 Vbeta and 13 Jbeta primers. Using immunoSEQ multiplex PCR, the repertoire was profiled, and TCRdb retains in-frame clones only, with some absent. The sample lists around 130,000 clones; roughly four fifths were seen once. The TCR sequence derives from a woman aged 45 to 65 in good health and CMV-seronegative. Source material: PBMCs. The rearrangement joins TRBV4-3 to TRBJ1-1; the D is unclear. The CDR3 loop reads CASSQDSGTTEAFF. CDR3 sequence (DNA): TGCGCCAGCAGCCAAGATAGCGGTACCACTGAAGCTTTCTTT.